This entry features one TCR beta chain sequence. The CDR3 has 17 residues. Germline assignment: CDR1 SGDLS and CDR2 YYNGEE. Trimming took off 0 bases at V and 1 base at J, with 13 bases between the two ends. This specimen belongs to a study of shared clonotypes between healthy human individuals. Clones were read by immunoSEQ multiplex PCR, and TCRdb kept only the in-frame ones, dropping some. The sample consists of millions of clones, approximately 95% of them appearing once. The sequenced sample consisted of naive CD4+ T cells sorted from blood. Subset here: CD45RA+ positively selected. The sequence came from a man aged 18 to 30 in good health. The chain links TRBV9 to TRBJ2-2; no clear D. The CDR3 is CASSVVASSRNTGELFF. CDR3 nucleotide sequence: TGTGCCAGCAGCGTAGTGGCCAGCTCCCGGAACACCGGGGAGCTGTTTTTT. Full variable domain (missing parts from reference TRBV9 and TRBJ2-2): DSGVTQTPKHLITATGQRVTLRCSPRSGDLSVYWYQQSLDQGLQFLIQYYNGEERAKGNILERFSAQQFPDLHSELNLSSLELGDSALYFCASSVVASSRNTGELFFGEGSRLTVL.